The TCR beta chain described here comes from a study of control samples from healthy donors and cancer patients. The data were produced by immunoSEQ multiplex PCR, yet TCRdb's version contains in-frame clones alone and is incomplete. The table shows 90,000 to 110,000 clones, with roughly nine tenths occurring only once. The CDR3 covers 12 residues. Germline lookup yields CDR1 KGHSH and CDR2 LQKENI. V lost 3 bases to trimming and J lost 2 bases, with 3 bases between them. This sequence was found in a human donor in good health. The donor label of this sample is uncertain. This rearrangement joins TRBV18 to TRBJ2-3; D not certain. Specimen: blood. The CDR3: CASSPFTDTQYF. The CDR3 DNA is TGTGCCAGCTCACCTTTCACAGATACGCAGTATTTT. Filled out from reference TRBV18 and TRBJ2-3, the complete variable domain reads NAGVMQNPRHLVRRRGQEARLRCSPMKGHSHVYWYRQLPEEGLKFMVYLQKENIIDESGMPKERFSAEFPKEGPSILRIQQVVRGDSAAYFCASSPFTDTQYFGPGTRLTVL.